The 27 T cell receptor beta chains presented below share a single source sample, sequenced in a study of CD8+ T cells in alopecia areata. Treatment noted: oral pan-JAK inhibitor, 5-10 mg twice daily. Following RNA extraction, reverse transcription yielded cDNA that acted as the sequencing template. Produced via immunoSEQ multiplex PCR; TCRdb's table is partial and in-frame only. The sample shows about 200,000 clones, approximately 61% of them seen only once. The material was CD4+ T cells sorted from blood, obtained at week 24, from a patient treated with tofacitinib. These receptor sequences come from a human donor with alopecia areata.

This clone has only a few counts. The genes are TRBV19 and TRBJ1-5; D perhaps matches TRBD1 (5 bases). Trimming stripped 7 bases from V and 7 bases from J, with 17 bases between. The CDR3 extends over 14 amino acids. Germline V gives CDR1 LNHDA, CDR2 SQIVND (reference sequence). CDR3 DNA: TGTGCCAGTACCACGGGGGAGGGTTGGCAGCCCCAGCATTTT. Translation: CASTTGEGWQPQHF.

The V and J genes are TRBV6-5 and TRBJ2-1; no clear D. V gave up 0 bases and J gave up 6 bases, with 6 bases separating them. Germline V gene data show CDR1 as MNHEY and CDR2 as SVGAGI. The CDR3 has 13 residues. The CDR3 sequence: CASSYSTFNEQFF. The CDR3 DNA reads TGTGCCAGCAGTTACTCCACTTTCAATGAGCAGTTCTTC.

The chain links TRBV27 to TRBJ2-2; D is possibly TRBD1 or TRBD2 (5 bases each). Germline V gene lookup returns CDR1 MNHEY and CDR2 SMNVEV (reference sequence). There are 15 residues in the CDR3. Between the trimmed V and J ends, which lost 8 bases and 4 bases, there was a span of 17 bases. The chain's CDR3 is CASSLEGWGTGELFF. The CDR3 DNA reads as TGTGCCAGCTCCCTCGAGGGGTGGGGCACCGGGGAGCTGTTTTTT.

The chain joins TRBV6-6 to TRBJ1-5; D is unresolved. Trimming pared 3 bases from V and 5 bases from J, leaving 11 bases between. This CDR3 has 14 amino acids. CDR1 is MNHNY, CDR2 SVGAGI, per germline (reference sequence). The DNA of the CDR3 is TGTGCCAGCAGTTATCCAAACAGCGATCAGCCCCAGCATTTT. Amino acids: CASSYPNSDQPQHF.

The chain is built from TRBV19 and TRBJ1-2; D gene unclear. The CDR3 contains 12 residues. Germline CDR1 and CDR2: LNHDA and SQIVND (reference sequence). V lost 7 bases and J lost 3, with 9 bases in between. CDR3 in DNA: TGTGCCAGTATGGCCAGAGACTATGGCTACACCTTC. Residues: CASMARDYGYTF.

This clone has more than one count but fewer than ten. This chain links TRBV7-2 with TRBJ2-1; D remains unclear. The germline CDR1 and CDR2 sequences are SGHTA and FQGNSA. The CDR3 covers 19 residues. V lost 6 bases to trimming and J lost 7 bases, with 31 bases between them. CDR3 coding DNA: TGTGCCAGCAGGGACCAGAGCAACTGGAGCCCCCTGCGCTATAATGAGCAGTTCTTC. This codes for CASRDQSNWSPLRYNEQFF.

The table lists this clone with a few counts. The rearrangement joins TRBV27 to TRBJ1-2; possible D gene TRBD1, 6 bases. Trimming stripped 5 bases from V and 4 bases from J, with 17 bases between. CDR3 length: 15 amino acids. Germline V gene lookup returns CDR1 MNHEY and CDR2 SMNVEV (reference sequence). The CDR3 loop is CASSTRGGLGYGYTF. The CDR3 nucleotides read TGTGCCAGCAGTACCAGGGGCGGGCTCGGCTATGGCTACACCTTC.

The chain couples TRBV29-1 to TRBJ1-1; perhaps TRBD1 as D (6 bases). In germline, CDR1 is SQVTM, CDR2 ANQGSEA. The CDR3 is 11 residues long. Trimming took 0 bases from V and 11 from J, leaving 10 bases between them. CDR3 DNA sequence: TGCAGCGTTGAAGATTACAGGGAGGCTTTCTTT. Encoded protein: CSVEDYREAFF. The full variable domain, in which reference TRBV29-1 and TRBJ1-1 provide the parts outside the CDR3, is SAVISQKPSRDICQRGTSLTIQCQVDSQVTMMFWYRQQPGQSLTLIATANQGSEATYESGFVIDKFPISRPNLTFSTLTVSNMSPEDSSIYLCSVEDYREAFFGQGTRLTVV.

V gene TRBV7-2 combines with J gene TRBJ1-6, with 10 bases fitting TRBD1. This CDR3 is 15 amino acids long. Trimming took 5 bases from V and 9 from J; bases not matched to a gene: 7. Per germline, CDR1 SGHTA and CDR2 FQGNSA. CDR3 bases: TGTGCCAGCAGCCCTCCCGGGACAGGGGTTTCACCCCTCCACTTT. It is translated as CASSPPGTGVSPLHF. Combining the CDR3 with reference TRBV7-2 and TRBJ1-6 gives the whole variable domain GAGVSQSPSNKVTEKGKDVELRCDPISGHTALYWYRQSLGQGLEFLIYFQGNSAPDKSGLPSDRFSAERTGGSVSTLTIQRTQQEDSAVYLCASSPPGTGVSPLHFGNGTRLTVT.

The gene calls are TRBV15 and TRBJ2-7, with a possible D match to TRBD1 (6 bases). The CDR3 length is 16 residues. V was cut by 3 bases and J by 7 bases, with 22 bases left in between. Germline V lookup: CDR1 LNHNV, CDR2 YYDKDF (reference sequence). This CDR3 is CATSSLGQGSVREQYF. The CDR3 coding sequence is TGTGCCACCAGCAGTCTCGGCCAGGGGTCCGTTCGTGAGCAGTACTTC.

V is TRBV7-2 and J is TRBJ2-1; D call uncertain. Trimming removed 5 bases from V and 10 bases from J, with 12 bases in between. Looked up from germline, CDR1 is SGHTA and CDR2 is FQGNSA. CDR3 length: 12 amino acids. The CDR3 DNA reads TGTGCCAGCAGCGTAAACGGCAGGGAGCAGTTCTTC. Protein product: CASSVNGREQFF.

The chain recombines TRBV4-3 with TRBJ2-6, with a tentative D call TRBD2 (6 bases). The CDR3 is 18 amino acids. V lost 1 base and J 4 bases, leaving 17 bases between the germline ends. Germline CDR1 reads LGHNA; CDR2 reads YSLEER. The CDR3 DNA reads TGCGCCAGCAGCCAAGTGCCGAGCGGGTCGGGCGGGGCCAACGTCCTGACTTTC. Its protein is CASSQVPSGSGGANVLTF.

This clone was recorded at least ten times. The V call is TRBV19, the J call TRBJ2-3, with D tentatively TRBD1 (5 bases). Trimming pared 1 base from V and 2 bases from J, leaving 7 bases between. This CDR3 has 14 residues. From germline, CDR1 is LNHDA and CDR2 SQIVND (reference sequence). The CDR3 bases are TGTGCCAGTAGTATAGGACAGAACACAGATACGCAGTATTTT. Protein sequence: CASSIGQNTDTQYF.

This rearrangement joins TRBV10-3 to TRBJ1-1; TRBD1 aligns across 9 bases. The CDR3 has 15 residues. With 6 bases clipped from V and 3 bases from J, the junction kept 8 bases outside the gene matches. CDR1 ENHRY and CDR2 SYGVKD come from the germline V gene. CDR3 nucleotide sequence: TGTGCCATCAGCCCATCGGACAGGGGTGACACTGAAGCTTTCTTT. It specifies CAISPSDRGDTEAFF.

This clone was picked up a small number of times. The rearrangement links TRBV7-2 to TRBJ2-1, with 14 bases aligning to TRBD2. Trimming cost V 5 bases and J 6 bases; bases outside gene matches: 9. The CDR3 contains 17 residues. Germline CDR1 reads SGHTA; CDR2 reads FQGNSA. The CDR3, as DNA: TGTGCCAGCAGCCCCGGACTAGCGGGGGGCCCCTTCAATGAGCAGTTCTTC. Translating it yields CASSPGLAGGPFNEQFF.

The chain recombines TRBV30 with TRBJ1-6, with 8 bases identical to TRBD1. CDR1 is GTSNPN, CDR2 SVGIG, per germline (reference sequence). The J segment lost 10 bases and the V segment lost 2 bases, leaving 13 bases of the junction unmatched. This CDR3 is 16 amino acids long. This CDR3 reads CAWSLRRDRQASPLHF. The CDR3 DNA is TGTGCCTGGAGTTTACGACGGGACAGGCAAGCATCACCCCTCCACTTT.

V and J are TRBV25-1 and TRBJ1-6, with 8 bases lining up with TRBD1. V lost 6 bases, J lost 6 bases, and 10 bases stayed unmatched. Looked up from germline, CDR1 is MGHDK and CDR2 is SYGVNS. This CDR3 region has 16 residues. Here the CDR3 DNA reads TGTGCCAGCAGCCAATTTCAGGGGGCAGGTAATTCACCCCTCCACTTT. Amino acids: CASSQFQGAGNSPLHF.

There are a few counts of this clone. The chain combines TRBV29-1 with TRBJ1-6, with D perhaps matching TRBD1 (5 bases). CDR3 length: 15 amino acids. CDR1 SQVTM and CDR2 ANQGSEA come from the germline V gene. Trimming removed 6 bases at V and 6 bases at J, with 18 bases between. CDR3 bases: TGCAGCGTCCGAGAGACAGAGCTTTTTAATTCACCCCTCCACTTT. It specifies CSVRETELFNSPLHF.

The chain joins TRBV25-1 to TRBJ1-2; TRBD1 aligns across 8 bases. The germline V gene has CDR1 MGHDK and CDR2 SYGVNS. J was trimmed by 4 bases and V by 6 bases; bases with no gene match: 1. This CDR3 spans 12 amino acids. This CDR3 is CASSGQGYGYTF. CDR3 DNA: TGTGCCAGCAGCGGACAGGGCTATGGCTACACCTTC.

The genes are TRBV5-7 and TRBJ1-2, with a tentative D call TRBD1 (5 bases). TRBV5-7 is an ORF, with its function uncertain. With 4 bases removed from V and 8 bases from J, the gap between germline ends came to 15 bases. CDR3 length: 13 residues. CDR3 sequence reads: CASSDQGLRGYTF. The DNA for the CDR3 is TGTGCCAGCAGCGATCAGGGACTGCGAGGCTACACCTTC.

The chain employs TRBV9 and TRBJ1-4, with TRBD1 as a possible D gene (6 bases). V was shortened by 4 bases and J by 6 bases, with 16 bases between the two germline ends. Germline CDR1 SGDLS, CDR2 YYNGEE. The CDR3 has 15 amino acids. The CDR3 nucleotides are TGTGCCAGCAGCCAACAGGATACAGGGTATGAAAAACTGTTTTTT. Its translation is CASSQQDTGYEKLFF.

The chain employs TRBV25-1 and TRBJ2-7, with D possibly matching TRBD2 (5 bases). Between the trimmed V and J ends, which lost 4 bases and 5 bases, there was a span of 18 bases. The CDR3 covers 15 residues. In germline, CDR1 is MGHDK, CDR2 SYGVNS. CDR3 amino acids: CASSVRRSGRDEQYF. Written as DNA, the CDR3 is TGTGCCAGCAGTGTTCGCCGCTCGGGGAGAGACGAGCAGTACTTC.

V is TRBV29-1 and J is TRBJ2-7, with no clear D. The length of the CDR3 is 13 residues. V shed 2 bases and J shed 3 bases, with 11 bases lying between them. Germline V gene sequence: CDR1 SQVTM, CDR2 ANQGSEA. This CDR3 reads CSVELNGRYEQYF. The CDR3 region has the DNA TGCAGCGTTGAATTGAACGGACGCTACGAGCAGTACTTC.

This clone was seen a few times. J is TRBJ1-5 and V is TRBV29-1; D remains unclear. Deletions cut 4 bases from V and 6 bases from J, with 4 bases between. The V gene's germline CDR1 is SQVTM and CDR2 ANQGSEA. This CDR3 spans 10 amino acids. This chain's CDR3 is CSVGSQPQHF. CDR3 DNA sequence: TGCAGCGTTGGCTCTCAGCCCCAGCATTTT.

The rearrangement uses TRBV29-1 and TRBJ2-1; 7 nucleotides agree with TRBD2. V shed 3 bases and J 8 bases; nucleotides not matched to a gene: 4. Germline V gene data show CDR1 as SQVTM and CDR2 as ANQGSEA. The CDR3 spans 12 residues. The CDR3 DNA reads as TGCAGCGTTGACCAGGGAGGGGATGAGCAGTTCTTC. It yields the protein CSVDQGGDEQFF.

As concerns this clone: In the same sample, other DNA sequences code for this CDR3. The chain joins TRBV29-1 to TRBJ1-2; 8 bases are shared with TRBD1. The length of the CDR3 is 13 residues. Germline trimming cut 1 base from V and 7 bases from J; bases unmatched to any gene: 5. Germline loops: CDR1 SQVTM, CDR2 ANQGSEA. Written as DNA, the CDR3 is TGCAGCGTTGAAGGCCAGGGGGCCGGTGGCTACACCTTC. This gives the protein CSVEGQGAGGYTF. Filled out from reference TRBV29-1 and TRBJ1-2, the complete variable domain reads SAVISQKPSRDICQRGTSLTIQCQVDSQVTMMFWYRQQPGQSLTLIATANQGSEATYESGFVIDKFPISRPNLTFSTLTVSNMSPEDSSIYLCSVEGQGAGGYTFGSGTRLTVV.

The V and J genes are TRBV15 and TRBJ1-5; TRBD1 aligns across 7 bases. The trim removed 0 bases at V and 7 bases at J, leaving 6 bases unmatched. The CDR3 extends over 15 amino acids. CDR1 and CDR2 from the germline V gene are LNHNV and YYDKDF (reference sequence). The CDR3: CATSRDPQGNQPQHF. The CDR3 DNA follows: TGTGCCACCAGCAGAGACCCACAGGGGAACCAGCCCCAGCATTTT.